This TCR beta chain came from a study of response to subunit inactivated influenza vaccine. Study-level results: Every seasonal influenza vaccination brings in few new T cells, the authors suggested.

In germline, CDR1 is DFQATT, CDR2 SNEGSKA (reference sequence). The length of the CDR3 is 14 residues. The V gene lost 6 bases and the J gene lost 0 bases, with 12 bases spanning the gap. TCRdb redid the calling of the RT-PCR reads with MiXCR, one entry per CDR3 protein. The sample holds some 300,000 distinct CDR3 sequences, approximately 21% seen once. Many counts were recorded for this clonotype. The antigen is not known. Source: PBMCs from blood, taken less than 22 months after vaccination. The receptor comes from a man between 50 and 70 years old who received an inactivated influenza vaccine. This rearrangement joins TRBV20-1 to TRBJ1-5; the D is unclear. In DNA, the CDR3 is TGCAGTGCCCACTTGGGTTATAGCAATCAGCCCCAGCATTTT. Translating it yields CSAHLGYSNQPQHF.